This T cell receptor beta chain was sequenced during a study of blood T cell repertoires in COVID-19. About the study: COVID-19 samples from acute and convalescent phases originated in the United States, Italy and Spain. The analysed material was cDNA or gDNA that came from T cells, B-cell-depleted T cells, or PBMCs.

The V segment lost 7 bases and the J segment 1 base; nucleotides outside the gene matches: 7. Germline assignment: CDR1 SQVTM and CDR2 ANQGSEA. The CDR3 is 14 amino acids. In the authors' workflow: Counts of nucleated cells, estimated from reference gene primer amplification, were obtained. TCRdb keeps only in-frame clones here, not all; method: immunoSEQ multiplex PCR. That table supplies the V and J calls and clone size; D and trimming were determined from the DNA. This table holds around 270,000 clones, 85% to 90% found once. Patients at the Seattle site were enrolled during active infection and followed longitudinally.

The sequence derives from a woman in her fifties or sixties with COVID-19, enrolled during active disease. The rearrangement links TRBV29-1 to TRBJ1-1; 9 positions match TRBD1. Material: peripheral blood. CDR3 coding DNA: TGCAGCGGTTGCCCGGGACAGGGGAACACTGAAGCTTTCTTT. As protein: CSGCPGQGNTEAFF. The full variable domain, with the rest looked up from reference TRBV29-1 and TRBJ1-1, is SAVISQKPSRDICQRGTSLTIQCQVDSQVTMMFWYRQQPGQSLTLIATANQGSEATYESGFVIDKFPISRPNLTFSTLTVSNMSPEDSSIYLCSGCPGQGNTEAFFGQGTRLTVV.